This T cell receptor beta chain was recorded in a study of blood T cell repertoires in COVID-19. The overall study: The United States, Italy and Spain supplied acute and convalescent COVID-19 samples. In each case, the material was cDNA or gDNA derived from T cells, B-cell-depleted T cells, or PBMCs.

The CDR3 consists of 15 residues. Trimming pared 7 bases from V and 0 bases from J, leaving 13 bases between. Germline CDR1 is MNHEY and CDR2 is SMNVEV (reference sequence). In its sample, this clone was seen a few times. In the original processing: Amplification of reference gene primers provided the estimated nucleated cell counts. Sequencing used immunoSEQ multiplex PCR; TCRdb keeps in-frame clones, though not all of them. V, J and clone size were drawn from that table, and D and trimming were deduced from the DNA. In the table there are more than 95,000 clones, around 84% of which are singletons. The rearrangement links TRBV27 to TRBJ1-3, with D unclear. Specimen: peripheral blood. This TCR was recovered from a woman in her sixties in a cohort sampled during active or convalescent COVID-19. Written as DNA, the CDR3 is TGTGCCAGCAAACTCGAAGTTCGCTCTGGAAACACCATATATTTT. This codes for CASKLEVRSGNTIYF.